The 31 T cell receptor beta chains listed next were all sequenced from one sample in a study of blood T cell repertoires in COVID-19. Sequencing was performed with immunoSEQ multiplex PCR; in TCRdb, only in-frame clones are kept and a portion is missing. In the table there are under 85,000 clones, about 90% of which are singletons. The sequencing sample was made of peripheral blood. The origin of the receptors is a man older than 75 in a cohort sampled during active COVID-19.

V gene TRBV10-3 combines with J gene TRBJ2-7, with D perhaps TRBD1 or TRBD2 (5 bases each). This CDR3 contains 16 residues. Germline V gene data show CDR1 as ENHRY and CDR2 as SYGVKD. Between the trimmed V and J ends, which lost 10 bases and 0 bases, there was a span of 22 bases. CDR3: CATSGRSGSLSYEQYF. Here the CDR3 DNA reads TGTGCCACCAGCGGTAGGTCAGGGTCACTCTCCTACGAGCAGTACTTC.

The V and J genes are TRBV4-1 and TRBJ2-1; 7 bases map to TRBD2. CDR1 is MGHRA, CDR2 YSYEKL, per germline. The CDR3 extends over 17 amino acids. Germline trimming cut 4 bases from V and 0 bases from J; bases unmatched to any gene: 9. Here the CDR3 DNA reads TGCGCCAGCAGCCCCCCCGGCGGGGGAGGCTCCTACAATGAGCAGTTCTTC. Protein product: CASSPPGGGGSYNEQFF.

This clone was counted once. V is TRBV6-1 and J is TRBJ2-3, with 7 positions matching TRBD2. The germline CDR1 and CDR2 sequences are MNHNS and SASEGT. This CDR3 is 16 amino acids long. The J segment lost 2 bases and the V segment lost 2 bases, leaving 7 bases of the junction unmatched. The CDR3 DNA sequence: TGTGCCAGCAGTGAAATAGAAGCGGGGTACACAGATACGCAGTATTTT. It yields the protein CASSEIEAGYTDTQYF.

The chain couples TRBV2 to TRBJ1-5; possible D gene TRBD1, 5 bases. Germline CDR1 reads SNHLY; CDR2 reads FYNNEI. V shed 0 bases and J shed 6 bases, with 9 bases lying between them. CDR3 length equals 14 residues. CDR3 sequence reads: CASSEAPGGQPQHF. The CDR3, as DNA: TGTGCCAGCAGTGAAGCGCCGGGGGGTCAGCCCCAGCATTTT.

The chain uses TRBV10-3 and TRBJ1-3, with D possibly being TRBD1 (5 bases). Trimming stripped 0 bases from V and 0 bases from J, with 12 bases between. Per the germline V gene, CDR1 is ENHRY and CDR2 is SYGVKD. This CDR3 has 17 residues. CDR3 loop: CAISESKQVYSGNTIYF. The CDR3 nucleotides are TGTGCCATCAGTGAGTCGAAACAGGTTTACTCTGGAAACACCATATATTTT.

The chain is built from TRBV2 and TRBJ1-5, with a possible D match to TRBD1 (6 bases). V was clipped by 6 bases and J by 4 bases, with 10 bases between them. Germline V CDR1 and CDR2: SNHLY, FYNNEI. CDR3 length: 13 amino acids. The CDR3 bases are TGTGCCAGCAGCCAGGGGCAAAATCAGCCCCAGCATTTT. Protein: CASSQGQNQPQHF.

This clone was observed once. The chain links TRBV19 to TRBJ1-1, with 8 bases identical to TRBD1. J was trimmed by 3 bases and V by 6 bases; bases with no gene match: 3. CDR3 length equals 13 residues. Looked up from germline, CDR1 is LNHDA and CDR2 is SQIVND (reference sequence). In DNA, the CDR3 is TGTGCCAGTAGGCAGGACAGGGACACTGAAGCTTTCTTT. Encoded protein: CASRQDRDTEAFF.

V is TRBV7-9 and J is TRBJ1-4, with TRBD1 identical over 8 bases. This CDR3 has 18 amino acids. CDR1 is SEHNR and CDR2 is FQNEAQ in the germline V gene (reference sequence). Trimming cost V 3 bases and J 6 bases; bases outside gene matches: 15. CDR3 protein: CASSFGQGALSPHEKLFF. Written as DNA, the CDR3 is TGTGCCAGCAGCTTCGGACAGGGAGCTCTGAGTCCCCATGAAAAACTGTTTTTT.

The J gene is TRBJ1-2, the V gene TRBV2; 8 positions match TRBD1. Trimming cost V 10 bases and J 4 bases; bases outside gene matches: 2. In germline, CDR1 is SNHLY, CDR2 FYNNEI. This CDR3 comprises 11 residues. CDR3 coding DNA: TGTGCCATGGGGACAGGCTATGGCTACACCTTC. It codes for CAMGTGYGYTF.

This chain joins TRBV19 and TRBJ2-1; 7 bases map to TRBD2. The CDR3 has 13 residues. With V trimmed by 4 bases and J by 10 bases, 7 bases remained unmatched. Germline assignment: CDR1 LNHDA and CDR2 SQIVND (reference sequence). For the CDR3, the DNA is TGTGCCAGTAGTAGTCCGGGAGGACGGGAGCAGTTCTTC. This encodes CASSSPGGREQFF. Supplemented by reference TRBV19 and TRBJ2-1, the full variable domain reads DGGITQSPKYLFRKEGQNVTLSCEQNLNHDAMYWYRQDPGQGLRLIYYSQIVNDFQKGDIAEGYSVSREKKESFPLTVTSAQKNPTAFYLCASSSPGGREQFFGPGTRLTVL.

The chain uses TRBV27 and TRBJ1-4; possible D gene TRBD1, 6 bases. Germline CDR1 reads MNHEY; CDR2 reads SMNVEV (reference sequence). This CDR3 is built from 16 residues. V shed 3 bases and J shed 7 bases, with 18 bases lying between them. The CDR3 bases are TGTGCCAGCAGTTTTAGAACAGGGCTCTGGGGTGAAAAACTGTTTTTT. It yields the protein CASSFRTGLWGEKLFF.

The chain has TRBV5-1 and TRBJ1-3; D might be TRBD1 (5 bases). Germline V gives CDR1 SGHRS, CDR2 YFSETQ. The CDR3 is made up of 15 amino acids. V was cut by 0 bases and J by 8 bases, with 15 bases left in between. CDR3 amino acids: CASSLEGGGIDTIYF. The CDR3 nucleotides are TGCGCCAGCAGCTTGGAAGGCGGGGGGATCGACACCATATATTTT.

The V gene is TRBV12-3 or TRBV12-4, the J gene TRBJ1-1; D gene unclear. V shed 7 bases and J shed 0 bases, with 9 bases lying between them. The CDR3 is made up of 13 amino acids. The CDR3, as DNA: TGTGCCAGCAAGCACCACTTGAACACTGAAGCTTTCTTT. It is translated as CASKHHLNTEAFF.

The gene calls are TRBV5-1 and TRBJ1-2, with D tentatively TRBD1 (6 bases). The V and J ends lost 4 bases and 3 bases respectively, with 16 bases between them. The CDR3 is made up of 15 amino acids. Germline V gene data show CDR1 as SGHRS and CDR2 as YFSETQ. The CDR3 sequence: CASSTQGISYYGYTF. DNA for the CDR3: TGCGCCAGCAGCACACAGGGTATTAGCTACTATGGCTACACCTTC.

V is TRBV7-6 and J is TRBJ1-4; 8 bases map to TRBD1. V lost 1 base, J lost 7 bases, and 5 bases stayed unmatched. The CDR3 extends over 15 amino acids. Germline V gene sequence: CDR1 SGHVS, CDR2 FNYEAQ. The CDR3 bases are TGTGCCAGCAGCTTAGGGACAGGGTTGGCTGAAAAACTGTTTTTT. Translation: CASSLGTGLAEKLFF.

The chain couples TRBV25-1 to TRBJ2-5; weak D call: TRBD1 (7 bases). The CDR3 totals 15 residues. The germline V gene has CDR1 MGHDK and CDR2 SYGVNS. The V end was cut by 2 bases, the J end by 5 bases, with 15 bases between. CDR3: CASSEDRRGQETQYF. Written as DNA, the CDR3 is TGTGCCAGCAGTGAAGATAGGAGGGGGCAGGAGACCCAGTACTTC. Based on the CDR3 plus reference TRBV25-1 and TRBJ2-5, the full variable domain is EADIYQTPRYLVIGTGKKITLECSQTMGHDKMYWYQQDPGMELHLIHYSYGVNSTEKGDLSSESTVSRIRTEHFPLTLESARPSHTSQYLCASSEDRRGQETQYFGPGTRLLVL.

This clone has a single count. The gene calls are TRBV19 and TRBJ2-3; maybe TRBD2 (6 bases). The CDR3 length is 13 residues. V was trimmed by 6 bases and J by 4 bases, leaving 11 bases between them. Germline CDR1 and CDR2: LNHDA and SQIVND (reference sequence). CDR3 loop: CASSVGGPDTQYF. The CDR3 bases are TGTGCCAGTAGCGTGGGGGGACCAGATACGCAGTATTTT.

This clone came up a few times. The rearrangement joins TRBV2 to TRBJ1-2, with 9 bases aligning to TRBD1. The CDR3 is 14 amino acids. With V trimmed by 5 bases and J by 4 bases, 5 bases remained unmatched. The germline V gene has CDR1 SNHLY and CDR2 FYNNEI. CDR3 bases: TGTGCCAGCAGTTATACAGGGGGCGGCTATGGCTACACCTTC. This translates into CASSYTGGGYGYTF.

This chain links TRBV9 with TRBJ2-5; D remains unclear. This CDR3 comprises 13 residues. Germline V lookup: CDR1 SGDLS, CDR2 YYNGEE. V was shortened by 0 bases and J by 3 bases, with 6 bases between the two germline ends. The CDR3 protein is CASSVGRKETQYF. CDR3 DNA sequence: TGTGCCAGCAGCGTAGGCAGGAAAGAGACCCAGTACTTC.

The rearrangement uses TRBV20-1 and TRBJ2-3, with 7 bases aligning to TRBD1. The CDR3 is made up of 15 amino acids. Germline V gene data show CDR1 as DFQATT and CDR2 as SNEGSKA (reference sequence). V lost 3 bases to trimming and J lost 4 bases; unmatched junction nucleotides: 10. The CDR3 reads CSASVASQGADTQYF. CDR3 nucleotides: TGCAGTGCTAGTGTGGCTTCGCAGGGGGCAGATACGCAGTATTTT.

V and J are TRBV14 and TRBJ2-5; D may be TRBD2 (6 bases). Germline V gives CDR1 SGHDN, CDR2 FVKESK. The CDR3 totals 13 residues. V was trimmed by 8 bases and J by 4 bases, leaving 14 bases between them. The CDR3 DNA is TGTGCCAGCCCCCCGGGGGTAGTAGAGACCCAGTACTTC. Protein: CASPPGVVETQYF.

This chain links TRBV4-1 with TRBJ2-7, with 9 bases fitting TRBD1. The germline gives CDR1 MGHRA, CDR2 YSYEKL. V was pared by 0 bases and J by 5 bases, with 17 bases of the junction left unmatched. This CDR3 comprises 19 residues. DNA of the CDR3: TGCGCCAGCAGCCAAGAGCGGGGATCGGGGACAGGGCCCAGGGACGAGCAGTACTTC. The encoded protein is CASSQERGSGTGPRDEQYF.

The chain has TRBV7-2 and TRBJ2-3; D is undetermined. V was shortened by 2 bases and J by 5 bases, with 11 bases between the two germline ends. CDR3 length: 14 amino acids. The germline gives CDR1 SGHTA, CDR2 FQGNSA. The CDR3 DNA reads TGTGCCAGCAGCTTAAGCTCCTATGGAGATACGCAGTATTTT. It translates to CASSLSSYGDTQYF.

This clone occurred once. The chain employs TRBV2 and TRBJ2-6; perhaps TRBD1 as D (5 bases). CDR3 length equals 13 residues. The V gene's germline CDR1 is SNHLY and CDR2 FYNNEI. Trimming left V 11 bases short and J 4 bases short, with 12 bases between. The DNA of the CDR3 is TGTGCCTTGGACAACCCCGGGGCCAACGTCCTGACTTTC. Translating it yields CALDNPGANVLTF.

The chain links TRBV9 to TRBJ2-2, with TRBD2 identical over 7 bases. CDR1 SGDLS and CDR2 YYNGEE come from the germline V gene. With V trimmed by 3 bases and J by 6 bases, 11 bases remained unmatched. The CDR3 spans 16 residues. In DNA form, the CDR3 reads TGTGCCAGCAGCGGAAATCCGGGGGGATCGGCCGGGGAGCTGTTTTTT. Encoded protein: CASSGNPGGSAGELFF.

The chain links TRBV5-1 to TRBJ2-6; no clear D. V lost 7 bases and J 1 base, leaving 12 bases between the germline ends. Germline V gene data show CDR1 as SGHRS and CDR2 as YFSETQ. The length of the CDR3 is 15 residues. CDR3 sequence reads: CASVPRPSGANVLTF. DNA of the CDR3: TGCGCCAGCGTCCCTAGGCCTTCTGGGGCCAACGTCCTGACTTTC. Variable domain in full (rest from reference TRBV5-1 and TRBJ2-6): KAGVTQTPRYLIKTRGQQVTLSCSPISGHRSVSWYQQTPGQGLQFLFEYFSETQRNKGNFPGRFSGRQFSNSRSEMNVSTLELGDSALYLCASVPRPSGANVLTFGAGSRLTVL.

This chain joins TRBV6-1 and TRBJ1-5, with D unresolved. The CDR3 contains 15 residues. V was clipped by 3 bases and J by 0 bases, with 9 bases between them. Germline V gene sequence: CDR1 MNHNS, CDR2 SASEGT. CDR3 sequence (DNA): TGTGCCAGCAGTGAGTACTACAATAGCAATCAGCCCCAGCATTTT. This translates into CASSEYYNSNQPQHF.

The V gene is TRBV28, the J gene TRBJ1-1, with D uncertain. CDR3 size: 12 residues. V was clipped by 4 bases and J by 3 bases, with 6 bases between them. The germline gives CDR1 MDHEN, CDR2 SYDVKM. CDR3 nucleotide sequence: TGTGCCAGCAGTTCGGGGTACACTGAAGCTTTCTTT. As protein: CASSSGYTEAFF.

This clone has a handful of counts. J is TRBJ2-1 and V is TRBV5-5; tentative D call: TRBD1 (5 bases). Germline CDR1 is SGHKS and CDR2 is YYEKEE (reference sequence). The V gene lost 5 bases and the J gene lost 4 bases, with 13 bases spanning the gap. The length of the CDR3 is 14 residues. The chain's CDR3 is CASRVTVAYNEQFF. CDR3 DNA sequence: TGTGCCAGCAGAGTGACAGTCGCATACAATGAGCAGTTCTTC.

The V call is TRBV5-4, the J call TRBJ2-1; 7 bases are a match to TRBD2. The trim removed 0 bases at V and 6 bases at J, leaving 9 bases unmatched. CDR1 and CDR2 from the germline V gene are SGHNT and YYREEE (reference sequence). The CDR3 extends over 16 amino acids. In DNA, the CDR3 is TGTGCCAGCAGCTTGGCTGGTGGGGGGGAGTCCAATGAGCAGTTCTTC. Its protein is CASSLAGGGESNEQFF.

Note on this clone: The junction does not match germline at one end; this may be a read error. J is TRBJ1-3 and V is TRBV6-5; D remains ambiguous. This CDR3 is 16 amino acids long. Germline V gene lookup returns CDR1 MNHEY and CDR2 SVGAGI. CDR3 in DNA: TGTGCCAGCAGTTACTCGATAATCGGGTCTGGTAACACCATATATTTT. It encodes CASSYSIIGSGNTIYF.